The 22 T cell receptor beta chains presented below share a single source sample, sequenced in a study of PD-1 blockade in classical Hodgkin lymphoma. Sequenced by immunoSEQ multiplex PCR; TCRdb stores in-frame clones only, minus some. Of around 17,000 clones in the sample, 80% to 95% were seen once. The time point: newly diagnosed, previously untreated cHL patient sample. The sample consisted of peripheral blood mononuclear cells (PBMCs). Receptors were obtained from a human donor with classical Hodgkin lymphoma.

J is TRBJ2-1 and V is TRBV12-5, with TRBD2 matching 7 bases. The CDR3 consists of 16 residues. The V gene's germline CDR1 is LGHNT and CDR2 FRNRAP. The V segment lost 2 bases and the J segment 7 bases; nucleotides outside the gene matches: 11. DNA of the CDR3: TGTGCTAGTGGTTTGCCCGTTACGCGGGAGTCTAATGAGCAGTTCTTC. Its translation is CASGLPVTRESNEQFF.

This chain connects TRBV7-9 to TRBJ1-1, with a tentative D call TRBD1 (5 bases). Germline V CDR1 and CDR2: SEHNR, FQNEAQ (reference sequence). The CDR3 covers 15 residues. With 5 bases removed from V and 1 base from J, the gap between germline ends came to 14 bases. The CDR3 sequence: CASSTTGTANTEAFF. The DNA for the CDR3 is TGTGCCAGCAGCACTACCGGGACGGCGAACACTGAAGCTTTCTTT.

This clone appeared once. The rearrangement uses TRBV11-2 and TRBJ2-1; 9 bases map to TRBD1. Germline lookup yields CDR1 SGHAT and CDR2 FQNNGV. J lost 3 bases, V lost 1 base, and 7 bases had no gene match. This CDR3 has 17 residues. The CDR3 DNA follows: TGTGCCAGCAGCTTAGTTGGATCGACAGGGGGCTACAATGAGCAGTTCTTC. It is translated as CASSLVGSTGGYNEQFF.

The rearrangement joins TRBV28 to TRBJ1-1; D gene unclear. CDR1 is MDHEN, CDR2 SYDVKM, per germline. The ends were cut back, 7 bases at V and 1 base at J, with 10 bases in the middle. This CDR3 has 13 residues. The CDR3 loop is CASIGAENTEAFF. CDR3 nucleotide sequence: TGTGCCAGCATTGGAGCAGAGAACACTGAAGCTTTCTTT.

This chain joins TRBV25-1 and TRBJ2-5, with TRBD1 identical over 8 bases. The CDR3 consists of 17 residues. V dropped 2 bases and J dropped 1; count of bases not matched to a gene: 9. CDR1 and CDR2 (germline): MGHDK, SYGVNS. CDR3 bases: TGTGCCAGCAGTGAAAGGGGGACAGGAGGACCCCAAGAGACCCAGTACTTC. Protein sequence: CASSERGTGGPQETQYF.

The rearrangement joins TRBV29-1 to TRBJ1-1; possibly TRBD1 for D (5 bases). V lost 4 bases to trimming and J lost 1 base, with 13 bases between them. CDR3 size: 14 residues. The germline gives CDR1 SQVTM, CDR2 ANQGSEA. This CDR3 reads CSVGRGGTNTEAFF. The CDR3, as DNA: TGCAGCGTTGGAAGAGGTGGGACGAACACTGAAGCTTTCTTT.

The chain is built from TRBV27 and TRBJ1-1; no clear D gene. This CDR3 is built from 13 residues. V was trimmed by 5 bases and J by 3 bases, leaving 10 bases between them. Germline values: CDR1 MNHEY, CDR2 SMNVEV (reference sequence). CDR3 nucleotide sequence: TGTGCCAGCAGTATTCAGGTTCACACTGAAGCTTTCTTT. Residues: CASSIQVHTEAFF.

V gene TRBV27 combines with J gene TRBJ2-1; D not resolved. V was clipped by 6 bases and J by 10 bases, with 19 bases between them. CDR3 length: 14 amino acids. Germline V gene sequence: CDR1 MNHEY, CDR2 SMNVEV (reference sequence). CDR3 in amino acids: CASSLLPRPWEQFF. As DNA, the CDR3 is TGTGCCAGCAGCCTCCTCCCCCGCCCCTGGGAGCAGTTCTTC.

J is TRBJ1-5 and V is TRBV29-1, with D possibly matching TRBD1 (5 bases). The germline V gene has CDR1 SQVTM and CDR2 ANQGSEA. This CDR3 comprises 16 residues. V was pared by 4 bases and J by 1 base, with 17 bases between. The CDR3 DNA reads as TGCAGCGTTGGAGAACCGGGACTGAGGAGCAATCAGCCCCAGCATTTT. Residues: CSVGEPGLRSNQPQHF.

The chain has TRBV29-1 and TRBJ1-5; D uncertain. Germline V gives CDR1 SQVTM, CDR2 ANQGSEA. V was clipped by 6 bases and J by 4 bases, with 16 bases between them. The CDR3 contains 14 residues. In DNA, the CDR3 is TGCAGCGTCCGTTGGGGATCCGCAAATCAGCCCCAGCATTTT. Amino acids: CSVRWGSANQPQHF.

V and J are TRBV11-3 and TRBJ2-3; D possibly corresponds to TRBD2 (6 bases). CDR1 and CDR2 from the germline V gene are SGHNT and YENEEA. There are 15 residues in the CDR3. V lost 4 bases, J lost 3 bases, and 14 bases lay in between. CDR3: CASSYMVGGTDTQYF. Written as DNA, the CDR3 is TGTGCCAGCAGCTATATGGTCGGAGGGACAGATACGCAGTATTTT. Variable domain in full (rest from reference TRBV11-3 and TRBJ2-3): EAGVVQSPRYKIIEKKQPVAFWCNPISGHNTLYWYLQNLGQGPELLIRYENEEAVDDSQLPKDRFSAERLKGVDSTLKIQPAELGDSAVYLCASSYMVGGTDTQYFGPGTRLTVL.

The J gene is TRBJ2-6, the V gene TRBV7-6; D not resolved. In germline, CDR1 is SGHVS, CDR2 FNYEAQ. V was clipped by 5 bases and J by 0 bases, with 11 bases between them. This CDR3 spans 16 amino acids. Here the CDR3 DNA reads TGTGCCAGCAGCGCGCAGATATACTCTGGGGCCAACGTCCTGACTTTC. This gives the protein CASSAQIYSGANVLTF. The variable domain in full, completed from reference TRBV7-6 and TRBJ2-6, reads GAGVSQSPRYKVTKRGQDVALRCDPISGHVSLYWYRQALGQGPEFLTYFNYEAQQDKSGLPNDRFSAERPEGSISTLTIQRTEQRDSAMYRCASSAQIYSGANVLTFGAGSRLTVL.

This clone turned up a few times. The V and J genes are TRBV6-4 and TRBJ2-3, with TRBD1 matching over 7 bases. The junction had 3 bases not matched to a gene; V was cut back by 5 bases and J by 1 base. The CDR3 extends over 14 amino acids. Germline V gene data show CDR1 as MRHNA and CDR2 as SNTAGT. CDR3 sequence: CASSPGTGTDTQYF. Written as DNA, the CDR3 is TGTGCCAGCAGTCCCGGGACAGGCACAGATACGCAGTATTTT.

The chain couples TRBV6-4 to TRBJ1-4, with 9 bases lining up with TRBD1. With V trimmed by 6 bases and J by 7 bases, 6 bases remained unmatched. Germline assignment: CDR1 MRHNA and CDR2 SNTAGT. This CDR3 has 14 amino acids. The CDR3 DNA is TGTGCCAGCAGCACCGGGACAGGGACTGAAAAACTGTTTTTT. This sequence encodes CASSTGTGTEKLFF.

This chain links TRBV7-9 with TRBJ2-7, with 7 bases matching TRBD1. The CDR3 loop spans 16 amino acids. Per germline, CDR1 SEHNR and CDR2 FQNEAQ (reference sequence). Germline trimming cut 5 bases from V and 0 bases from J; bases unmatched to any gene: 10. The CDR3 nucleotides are TGTGCCAGCAGCAGGCGTGGACAGGTCGTCTCCTACGAGCAGTACTTC. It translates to CASSRRGQVVSYEQYF.

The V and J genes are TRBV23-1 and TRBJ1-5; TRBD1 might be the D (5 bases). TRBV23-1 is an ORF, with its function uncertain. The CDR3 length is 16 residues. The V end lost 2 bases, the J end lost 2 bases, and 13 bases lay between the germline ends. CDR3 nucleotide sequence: TGCGCCAGCAGTCAAAGAGGGGCTCGGCGCAATCAGCCCCAGCATTTT. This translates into CASSQRGARRNQPQHF.

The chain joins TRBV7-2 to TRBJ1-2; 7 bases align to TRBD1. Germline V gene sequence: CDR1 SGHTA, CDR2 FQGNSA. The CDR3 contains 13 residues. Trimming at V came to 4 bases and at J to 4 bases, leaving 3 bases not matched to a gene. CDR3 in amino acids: CASSYRGGYGYTF. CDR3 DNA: TGTGCCAGCAGCTACAGGGGTGGCTATGGCTACACCTTC.

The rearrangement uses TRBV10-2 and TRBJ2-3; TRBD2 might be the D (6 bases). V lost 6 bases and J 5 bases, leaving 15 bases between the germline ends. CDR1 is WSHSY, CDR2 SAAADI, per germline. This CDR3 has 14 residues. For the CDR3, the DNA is TGCGCCAGCAGGCGACCGGGAGAACGAGATACGCAGTATTTT. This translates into CASRRPGERDTQYF.

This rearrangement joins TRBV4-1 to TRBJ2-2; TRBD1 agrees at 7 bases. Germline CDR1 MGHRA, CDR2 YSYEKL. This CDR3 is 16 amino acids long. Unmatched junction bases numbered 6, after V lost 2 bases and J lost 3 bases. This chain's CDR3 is CASSQTGTADTGELFF. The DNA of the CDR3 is TGCGCCAGCAGCCAAACCGGGACAGCTGACACCGGGGAGCTGTTTTTT.

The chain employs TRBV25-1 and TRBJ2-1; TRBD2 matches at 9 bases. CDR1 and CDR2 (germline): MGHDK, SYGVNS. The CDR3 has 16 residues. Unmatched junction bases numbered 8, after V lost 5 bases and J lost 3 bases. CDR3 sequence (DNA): TGTGCCAGCAGTCCACCTAGCGGGGACTTCTACAATGAGCAGTTCTTC. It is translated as CASSPPSGDFYNEQFF. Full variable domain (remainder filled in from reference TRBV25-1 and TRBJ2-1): EADIYQTPRYLVIGTGKKITLECSQTMGHDKMYWYQQDPGMELHLIHYSYGVNSTEKGDLSSESTVSRIRTEHFPLTLESARPSHTSQYLCASSPPSGDFYNEQFFGPGTRLTVL.

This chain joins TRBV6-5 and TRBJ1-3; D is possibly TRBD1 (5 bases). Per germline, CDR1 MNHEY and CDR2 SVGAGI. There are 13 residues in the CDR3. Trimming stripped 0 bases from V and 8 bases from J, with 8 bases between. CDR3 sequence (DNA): TGTGCCAGCAGTTACTCGGGGCGGGACACCATATATTTT. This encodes CASSYSGRDTIYF.

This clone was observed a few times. CDR3 loop: CASSGRGGIYGYTF. Here the CDR3 DNA reads TGTGCCAGCAGCGGTCGGGGCGGGATCTATGGCTACACCTTC. V usage is TRBV9 and J usage is TRBJ1-2; D might be TRBD1 (5 bases). Germline V gene lookup returns CDR1 SGDLS and CDR2 YYNGEE. V lost 3 bases, J lost 4 bases, and 13 bases lay in between. CDR3 length equals 14 residues.